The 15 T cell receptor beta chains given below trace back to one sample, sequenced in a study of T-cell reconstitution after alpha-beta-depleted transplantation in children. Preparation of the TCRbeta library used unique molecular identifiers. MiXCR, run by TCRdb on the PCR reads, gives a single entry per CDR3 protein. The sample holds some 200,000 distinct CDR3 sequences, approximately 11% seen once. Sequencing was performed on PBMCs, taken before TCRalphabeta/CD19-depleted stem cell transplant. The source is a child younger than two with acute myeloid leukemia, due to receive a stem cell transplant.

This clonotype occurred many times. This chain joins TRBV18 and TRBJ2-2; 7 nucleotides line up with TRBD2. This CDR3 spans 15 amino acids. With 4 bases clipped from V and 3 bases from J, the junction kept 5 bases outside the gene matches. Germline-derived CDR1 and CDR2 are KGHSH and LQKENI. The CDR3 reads CASSLGGSDTGELFF. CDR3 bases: TGTGCCAGCTCACTCGGGGGGTCCGACACCGGGGAGCTGTTTTTT.

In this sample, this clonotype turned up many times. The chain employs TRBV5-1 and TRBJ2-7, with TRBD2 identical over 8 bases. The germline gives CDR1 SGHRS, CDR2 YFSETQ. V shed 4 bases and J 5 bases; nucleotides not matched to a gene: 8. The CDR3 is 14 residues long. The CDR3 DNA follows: TGCGCCAGCAGCATTACCGGGACTAGAAACGAGCAGTACTTC. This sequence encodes CASSITGTRNEQYF.

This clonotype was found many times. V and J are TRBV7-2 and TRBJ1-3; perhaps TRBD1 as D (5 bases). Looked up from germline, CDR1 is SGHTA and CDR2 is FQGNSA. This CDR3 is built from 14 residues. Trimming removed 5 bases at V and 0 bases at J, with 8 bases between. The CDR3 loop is CASSPDSSGNTIYF. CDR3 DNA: TGTGCCAGCAGCCCTGACAGCTCTGGAAACACCATATATTTT.

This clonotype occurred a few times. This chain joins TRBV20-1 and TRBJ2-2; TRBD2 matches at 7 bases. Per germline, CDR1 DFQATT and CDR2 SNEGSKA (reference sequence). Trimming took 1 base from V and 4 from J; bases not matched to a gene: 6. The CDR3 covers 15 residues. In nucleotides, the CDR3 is TGCAGTGCTAGAGGGGGGAGGGTGAGCACCGGGGAGCTGTTTTTT. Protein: CSARGGRVSTGELFF.

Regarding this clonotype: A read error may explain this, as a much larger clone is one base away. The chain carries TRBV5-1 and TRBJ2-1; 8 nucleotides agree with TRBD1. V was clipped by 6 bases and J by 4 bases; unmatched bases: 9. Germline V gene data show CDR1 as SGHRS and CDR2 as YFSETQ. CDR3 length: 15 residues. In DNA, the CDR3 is TGCGCCAGCACCCAGGGACAGGCCGGATACAATGAGCAGTTCTTC. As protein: CASTQGQAGYNEQFF. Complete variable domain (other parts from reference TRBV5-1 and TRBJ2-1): KAGVTQTPRYLIKTRGQQVTLSCSPISGHRSVSWYQQTPGQGLQFLFEYFSETQRNKGNFPGRFSGRQFSNSRSEMNVSTLELGDSALYLCASTQGQAGYNEQFFGPGTRLTVL.

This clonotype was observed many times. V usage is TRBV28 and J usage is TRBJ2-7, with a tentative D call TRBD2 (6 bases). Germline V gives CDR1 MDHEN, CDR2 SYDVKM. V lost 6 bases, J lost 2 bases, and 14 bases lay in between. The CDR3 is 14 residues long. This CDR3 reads CASSPFGGTYEQYF. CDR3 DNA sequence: TGTGCCAGCAGCCCCTTTGGAGGGACCTACGAGCAGTACTTC. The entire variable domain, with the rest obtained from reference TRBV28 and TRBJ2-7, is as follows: DVKVTQSSRYLVKRTGEKVFLECVQDMDHENMFWYRQDPGLGLRLIYFSYDVKMKEKGDIPEGYSVSREKKERFSLILESASTNQTSMYLCASSPFGGTYEQYFGPGTRLTVT.

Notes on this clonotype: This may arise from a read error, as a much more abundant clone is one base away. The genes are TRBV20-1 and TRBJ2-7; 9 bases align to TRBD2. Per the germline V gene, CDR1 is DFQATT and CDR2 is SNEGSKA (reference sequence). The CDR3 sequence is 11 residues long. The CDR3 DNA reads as TGCTCGGCGGGAGGGTCCTACGAGCAGTCCTTC. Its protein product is CSAGGSYEQSF.

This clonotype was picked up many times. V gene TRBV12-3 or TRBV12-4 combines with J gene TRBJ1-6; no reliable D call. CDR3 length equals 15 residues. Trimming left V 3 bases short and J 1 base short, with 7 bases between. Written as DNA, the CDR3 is TGTGCCAGCAGTTTCCGGGAATCCTATAATTCACCCCTCCACTTT. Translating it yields CASSFRESYNSPLHF.

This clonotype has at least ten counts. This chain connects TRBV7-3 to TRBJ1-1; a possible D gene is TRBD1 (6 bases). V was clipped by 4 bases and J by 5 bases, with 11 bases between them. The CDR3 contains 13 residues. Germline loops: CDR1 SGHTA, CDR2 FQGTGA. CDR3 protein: CASSSGTLTEAFF. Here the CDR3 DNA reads TGTGCCAGCAGCTCTGGGACACTGACTGAAGCTTTCTTT.

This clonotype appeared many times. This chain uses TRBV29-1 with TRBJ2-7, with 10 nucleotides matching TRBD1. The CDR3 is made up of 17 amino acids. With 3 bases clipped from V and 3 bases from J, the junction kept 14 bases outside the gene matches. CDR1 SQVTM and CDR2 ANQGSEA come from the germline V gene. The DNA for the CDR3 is TGCAGCGTTGAGGGGAAGACAGGGGGCCCCTCTTTCTACGAGCAGTACTTC. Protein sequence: CSVEGKTGGPSFYEQYF.

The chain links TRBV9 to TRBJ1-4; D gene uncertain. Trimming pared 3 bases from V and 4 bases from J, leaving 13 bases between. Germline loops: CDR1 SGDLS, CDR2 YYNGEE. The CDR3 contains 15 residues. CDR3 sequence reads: CASSAGRRFNEKLFF. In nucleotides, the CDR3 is TGTGCCAGCAGCGCCGGGAGGCGTTTTAATGAAAAACTGTTTTTT.

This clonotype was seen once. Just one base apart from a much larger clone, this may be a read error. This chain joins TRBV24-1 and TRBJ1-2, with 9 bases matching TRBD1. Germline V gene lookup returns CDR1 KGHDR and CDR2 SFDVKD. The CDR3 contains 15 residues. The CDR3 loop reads CATWGRTGANYGYPF. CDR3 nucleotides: TGTGCCACTTGGGGACGGACAGGGGCTAACTATGGCTACCCCTTC.

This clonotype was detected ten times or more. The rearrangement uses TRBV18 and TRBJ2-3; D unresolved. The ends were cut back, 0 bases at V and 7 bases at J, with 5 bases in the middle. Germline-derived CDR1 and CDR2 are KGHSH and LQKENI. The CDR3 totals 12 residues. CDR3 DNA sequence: TGTGCCAGCTCACCACCGCAGAATACGCAGTATTTT. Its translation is CASSPPQNTQYF.

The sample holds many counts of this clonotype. CDR3 nucleotides: TGTGCCAGCAGCCAAGACGGGTCTGGGGCCAACGTCCTGACTTTC. This encodes CASSQDGSGANVLTF. V gene TRBV3-1 combines with J gene TRBJ2-6; D ambiguous. The germline V gene encodes CDR1 LGHDT and CDR2 YNNKEL (reference sequence). This CDR3 spans 15 amino acids. The V gene lost 0 bases and the J gene lost 1 base, with 4 bases spanning the gap.

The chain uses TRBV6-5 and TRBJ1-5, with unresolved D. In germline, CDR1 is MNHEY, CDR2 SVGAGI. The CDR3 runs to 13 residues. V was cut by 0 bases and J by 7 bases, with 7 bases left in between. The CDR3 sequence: CASSYSRVQPQHF. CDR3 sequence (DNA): TGTGCCAGCAGTTACTCAAGGGTCCAGCCCCAGCATTTT.